The entry that follows covers one TCR beta chain sequence. As yet, its antigen is unknown. This entry comes from a study of graft-versus-host responses after intestinal transplantation. Assay used: immunoSEQ multiplex PCR; TCRdb lists only in-frame clones, some missing. The sample consists of roughly 96,000 clones, about 91% of them appearing once. The V gene end was trimmed by 2 bases and the J gene end by 8 bases; junction bases not matched to a gene: 2. Germline lookup yields CDR1 SGHRS and CDR2 YFSETQ. The CDR3 consists of 13 residues. The chain employs TRBV5-1 and TRBJ2-1, with 9 bases lining up with TRBD2. Sample: unstimulated CD8+ T cells sorted from spleen or lymph node cells, taken before intestinal transplant. The clonotype comes from a human donor who received an intestinal transplant. Here the CDR3 reads CASSLGTSYEQFF. The CDR3 DNA is TGCGCCAGCAGCTTAGGGACTAGCTATGAGCAGTTCTTC.